This TCR beta chain was sequenced for a study of T cells in Graves' hyperthyroidism and ophthalmopathy. This CDR3 has 15 amino acids. CDR1 SGHRS and CDR2 YFSETQ come from the germline V gene. V trimming: 1 base; J trimming: 3 bases; junction bases outside the gene matches: 4. This clonotype was picked up many times. Amplification yielded TCR beta CDR3 regions, with RNA transcripts as the source. TCR CDR3 underwent first-round RT-PCR with the HTBI primer set. One entry per CDR3 protein, called by TCRdb with MiXCR from the multiplex PCR reads. The sample contains approximately 520,000 distinct CDR3 sequences, around 22% of which appear only once.

This TCR was sampled from a woman aged 25-40 years with Graves' ophthalmopathy. Material: blood. The rearrangement links TRBV5-1 to TRBJ2-7; 10 bases map to TRBD1. The CDR3: CASSLWTGGSYEQYF. The CDR3 region has the DNA TGCGCCAGCAGCTTGTGGACAGGGGGAAGCTACGAGCAGTACTTC.